This T cell receptor beta chain was captured in a study of T cell clusters in autoimmune cytopenias. Background on the study: A median age of almost 60 years and mean of 56 years characterized healthy donor controls.

TRB amplification used 250 ng of peripheral blood genomic DNA. The CDR3 loop spans 17 amino acids. Germline loops: CDR1 SEHNR, CDR2 FQNEAQ (reference sequence). This clonotype is deemed medium-sized by its frequency. TRB was amplified by touch-down multiplex PCR, primer pools A and B combined. TCRdb re-called the multiplex PCR reads and shows each CDR3 protein once, DNA omitted. The sample's table shows over a thousand distinct CDR3 sequences. This sample was shared with a second study, whose subject was T cell repertoires in aging, cancer and after chemotherapy. That paper adds: Repeat sampling of healthy donors over several months to years showed clear clonal overlap.

This sequence was found in a human donor in good health. Sequencing was done on a sample of peripheral blood. This chain connects TRBV7-9 to TRBJ2-3; TCRdb selects TRBD1, and the lack of DNA leaves this call unchecked. The CDR3 protein is CASSLGRKGQSTDTQYF.